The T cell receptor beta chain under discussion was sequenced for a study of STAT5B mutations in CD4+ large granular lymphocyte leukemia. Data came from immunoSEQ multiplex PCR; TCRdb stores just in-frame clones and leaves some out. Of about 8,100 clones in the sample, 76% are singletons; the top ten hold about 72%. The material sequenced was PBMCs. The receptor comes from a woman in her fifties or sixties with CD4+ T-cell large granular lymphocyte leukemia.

The CDR3 nucleotides read TGCAGTGCTGGAACAGATACGCAGTATTTT. It is translated as CSAGTDTQYF. This rearrangement joins TRBV20-1 to TRBJ2-3; D is unclear. CDR1 is DFQATT and CDR2 is SNEGSKA in the germline V gene (reference sequence). The CDR3 covers 10 residues. V shed 5 bases and J shed 3 bases, with 3 bases lying between them.